The clone carrying this T cell receptor (beta chain) was seen many times. The antigen remains undetermined. Germline V gene lookup returns CDR1 MNHNS and CDR2 SASEGT. The CDR3 is 15 amino acids. Trimming pared 5 bases from V and 2 bases from J, leaving 12 bases between. The data are from a study of breast tumors, draining lymph nodes, adjacent tissues. Study results and caveats: Tumor repertoires ranked between lymph nodes and nontumor tissue in diversity, with V and J gene preferences. That most tumor T cells come from lymph nodes remained unproven. Compared with basal-like, luminal-like tumors shared significantly more repertoire with nontumor tissue. Findings are consistent with lymph node origin and intratumoral expansion of most tumor T cells.

TCRdb reprocessed the multiplex PCR reads with MiXCR, giving one entry per CDR3 protein. The data show 150,000 or so distinct CDR3 sequences, with roughly 35% seen just once and 3.8% held by the top ten. Samples came from axillary lymph nodes draining the breast cancer. V is TRBV6-1 and J is TRBJ1-4; no reliable D call. The sample comprised axillary lymph node tissue. The TCR was taken from a female donor with breast cancer. Some clones in this sample may be carry-over from other donors' samples. The CDR3 here is CASSTRERTNEKLFF. The CDR3 coding sequence is TGTGCCAGCAGTACCCGGGAACGGACTAATGAAAAACTGTTTTTT.